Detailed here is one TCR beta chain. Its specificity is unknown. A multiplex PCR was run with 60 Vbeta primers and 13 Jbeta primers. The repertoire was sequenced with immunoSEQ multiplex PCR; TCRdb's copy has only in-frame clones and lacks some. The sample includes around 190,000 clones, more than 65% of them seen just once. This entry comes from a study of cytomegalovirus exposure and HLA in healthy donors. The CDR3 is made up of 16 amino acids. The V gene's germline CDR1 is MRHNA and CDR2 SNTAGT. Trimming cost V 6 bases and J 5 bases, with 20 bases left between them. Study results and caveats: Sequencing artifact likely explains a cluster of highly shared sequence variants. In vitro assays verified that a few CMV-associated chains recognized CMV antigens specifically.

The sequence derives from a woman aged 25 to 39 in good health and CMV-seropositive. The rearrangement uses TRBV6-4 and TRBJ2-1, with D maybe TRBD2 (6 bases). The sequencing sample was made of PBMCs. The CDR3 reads CASSAQGGAGNNEQFF. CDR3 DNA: TGTGCCAGCAGCGCCCAGGGAGGCGCGGGGAACAATGAGCAGTTCTTC.